This T cell receptor (beta chain) was retrieved from a study of blood T cell repertoires in COVID-19. In the source study's methods: Scientists estimated how many nucleated cells there were by amplifying reference gene primers. Only in-frame clones appear in the TCRdb table, and some are missing; sequencing was by immunoSEQ multiplex PCR. D and trimming were read from the DNA, whereas the V and J calls and clone size are those reported in that table. The data show 86,000 or so clones, approximately 78% seen once. This clone has just a few counts. Germline-derived CDR1 and CDR2 are SGHTA and FQGNSA. V lost 5 bases to trimming and J lost 0 bases; unmatched junction nucleotides: 7. This CDR3 has 18 residues.

This clonotype was obtained from a woman older than 75 with acute or convalescent COVID-19. Sequences were obtained from peripheral blood. The rearrangement uses TRBV7-2 and TRBJ2-2; 12 bases fit TRBD2. The CDR3 sequence is CASSLRTSGAANTGELFF. For the CDR3, the DNA is TGTGCCAGCAGCCTCCGGACTAGCGGGGCCGCGAACACCGGGGAGCTGTTTTTT.